This is a list of T cell receptor beta chains from one sample in a study of T and B cells in COVID-19 patients. TCRdb itself ran the multiplex PCR reads through MiXCR, one entry per CDR3 protein. This table holds thousands of distinct CDR3 sequences, about 22% found once. The specimen sequenced was blood. The receptors derive from a human donor with active COVID-19. The CDR3 runs from the conserved cysteine through the conserved F or W. The D gene is left open where the match is weak. The listing skips clone size in some rows; elsewhere it reads once, few, many or a size class.

TRBV19,NA,TRBJ2-2,large,TGTGCCAGTATGGGCTGGGGAGGCACCGGGGAGCTGTTTTTT,CASMGWGGTGELFF
TRBV5-4,NA,TRBJ2-3,medium-sized,TGTGCCAGCAGCTCCCCGGGCCGGGGGACAGATACGCAGTATTTT,CASSSPGRGTDTQYF
TRBV27,TRBD2,TRBJ2-1,medium-sized,TGTGCCAGCAGGTGGACTAGCGGAGCAGAGCAGTTCTTC,CASRWTSGAEQFF
TRBV30,NA,TRBJ1-5,NA,TGTGCCTGGAGTGTCAGGGAGAATCAGCCCCAGCATTTT,CAWSVRENQPQHF
TRBV25-1,NA,TRBJ1-4,NA,TGTGCCATCCCTCTCAGGGGCCTGAGATCTGAAAAACTGTTTTTT,CAIPLRGLRSEKLFF
TRBV7-2,TRBD2,TRBJ2-3,few,TGTGCCAGCAGCTTAGAGGTGGCGGGAGTGGCAGATACGCAGTATTTT,CASSLEVAGVADTQYF
TRBV30,TRBD1,TRBJ1-2,medium-sized,TGTGCCTGGAGTGGGGAGGGACAGGGGCTTTATGGCTACACCTTC,CAWSGEGQGLYGYTF
TRBV27,NA,TRBJ1-6,medium-sized,TGTGCCAGCAGTTTATTGGGGAGAGCCCTCCACTTT,CASSLLGRALHF
TRBV19,NA,TRBJ1-1,medium-sized,TGTGCCAGTAGTATAGCGGGGGGATGGAACACTGAAGCTTTCTTT,CASSIAGGWNTEAFF
TRBV5-4,TRBD2,TRBJ2-3,medium-sized,TGTGCCAGCAGCCGGGGGCTAGCGGGAGGGGGAACAGATACGCAGTATTTT,CASSRGLAGGGTDTQYF
TRBV5-4,TRBD2,TRBJ2-3,few,TGTGCCAGCAGCTTAAAGCGGGAGGCCCCAGATACGCAGTATTTT,CASSLKREAPDTQYF
TRBV2,NA,TRBJ2-1,NA,TGTGCCACAACTAGCTTCAATGAGCAGTTCTTC,CATTSFNEQFF
TRBV20-1,NA,TRBJ2-1,NA,TGCAGTGCTTCCCTAGAGCAGTTCTTC,CSASLEQFF
TRBV11-1,NA,TRBJ2-2,large,TGTGCCAGCAGCCCGGGCCAAATGAGAACCGGGGAGCTGTTTTTT,CASSPGQMRTGELFF
TRBV19,NA,TRBJ2-1,medium-sized,TGTGCCAGTAGTACCACAGCCGCCTCTAGGGATGAGCAGTTCTTC,CASSTTAASRDEQFF
TRBV10-3,NA,TRBJ2-1,medium-sized,TGTGCCATCAGTCTTCGGACTGAGAATGAGCAGTTCTTC,CAISLRTENEQFF
TRBV5-6,NA,TRBJ1-3,NA,TGTGCCAGCAGCCGAAGGAGCTCTGGAAACACCATATATTTT,CASSRRSSGNTIYF
TRBV5-3,TRBD1,TRBJ1-2,few,TGTGCCAGAAGCTCGCAGGGGGCGCTTGGCTATGGCTACACCTTC,CARSSQGALGYGYTF
TRBV5-1,NA,TRBJ2-1,NA,TGCGCCAGCAGCTTGATAAGGGGGAGCTCCTACAATGAGCAGTTCTTC,CASSLIRGSSYNEQFF
TRBV9,TRBD2,TRBJ2-5,few,TGTGCCAGCAGCGAAGGGACTATTGGGGCGGAGACCCAGTACTTC,CASSEGTIGAETQYF
TRBV7-9,TRBD1,TRBJ2-1,medium-sized,TGTGCCAGCAGGTCGACAGGGATCAATGAGCAGTTCTTC,CASRSTGINEQFF
TRBV12-5,TRBD1,TRBJ1-2,NA,TGTGCCAGCAGCCACCCGGGACAGGGGGTCTATGGCTACACCTTC,CASSHPGQGVYGYTF
TRBV20-1,NA,TRBJ2-7,many,TGCAGTGCTAGTCCCACCCCCTACGAGCAGTACTTC,CSASPTPYEQYF
TRBV7-9,TRBD2,TRBJ2-7,NA,TGTGCCAGCAGCTTGGTCAGGAGGAGCGGAACGGGGGGGTCCTACGAGCAGTACTTC,CASSLVRRSGTGGSYEQYF
TRBV6-6,NA,TRBJ1-1,NA,TGTGCCAGCAGCTCCAAAGGGGCGGGGAACACTGAAGCTTTCTTT,CASSSKGAGNTEAFF
TRBV12-3/TRBV12-4,TRBD2,TRBJ2-2,medium-sized,TGTGCCAGCAGACGGGAGGCCCTCCCCGGGGAGCTGTTTTTT,CASRREALPGELFF
TRBV7-2,TRBD2,TRBJ2-3,NA,TGTGCCAGCAGCTTAGCGGGCGCGGGAGCGGATACGCAGTATTTT,CASSLAGAGADTQYF
TRBV19,NA,TRBJ2-2,medium-sized,TGTGCCAGTAGTCCCCCGGGGATTTCGAACACCGGGGAGCTGTTTTTT,CASSPPGISNTGELFF
TRBV5-1,NA,TRBJ1-4,NA,TGCGCCAGCAGCTGGACAGACTATAATGAAAAACTGTTTTTT,CASSWTDYNEKLFF
TRBV18,NA,TRBJ2-3,medium-sized,TGTGCCAGCTCACGTCAGGGCCGAGGACAAGATACGCAGTATTTT,CASSRQGRGQDTQYF
TRBV12-3/TRBV12-4,NA,TRBJ2-1,few,TGTGCCAGCAGTTTAGGTCGGATCAATGAGCAGTTCTTC,CASSLGRINEQFF
TRBV5-4,TRBD2,TRBJ2-1,many,TGTGCCAGCAGCTTGGTGCCAGCGGGGGATGAGCAGTTCTTC,CASSLVPAGDEQFF
TRBV30,NA,TRBJ2-1,medium-sized,TGTGCCTGGGGCACCCAGTCGGTTTACAATGAGCAGTTCTTC,CAWGTQSVYNEQFF
TRBV18,NA,TRBJ2-7,medium-sized,TGTGCCAGCTCACCACCGGATCGACGAGGGGAGCAGTACTTC,CASSPPDRRGEQYF
TRBV5-4,TRBD2,TRBJ2-7,medium-sized,TGTGCCAGCAGCTTACGGACTAGTGACTACGAGCAGTACTTC,CASSLRTSDYEQYF
TRBV9,NA,TRBJ2-2,once,TGTGCCAGCTCTCCCTTTTTTTTCGGGAGTATCACCGGGGAGCTGTTTTTT,CASSPFFFGSITGELFF
TRBV27,NA,TRBJ2-6,medium-sized,TGTGCCAGCAGTCCAGGGGCTGCTGGGGCCAACGTCCTGACTTTC,CASSPGAAGANVLTF
TRBV19,NA,TRBJ1-5,medium-sized,TGTGCCAGTAGTCCCGCGGAGGATCAGCCCCAGCATTTT,CASSPAEDQPQHF
TRBV10-3,TRBD2,TRBJ2-7,NA,TGTGCCATCAGTGGGGGCGCCGGACTAGCGGGAGGGTTCTACGAGCAGTACTTC,CAISGGAGLAGGFYEQYF
TRBV27,NA,TRBJ2-3,medium-sized,TGTGCCAGCAGTTTTATTAGCACGGATACGCAGTATTTT,CASSFISTDTQYF
TRBV18,NA,TRBJ1-2,medium-sized,TGTGCCAGCTCACCCCTCTTTTTCGACTCGGGCTACACCTTC,CASSPLFFDSGYTF
TRBV6-2/TRBV6-3,TRBD2,TRBJ2-7,NA,TGTGCCAGCAGTTATAGCGGGAGTTATTCCTACGAGCAGTACTTC,CASSYSGSYSYEQYF
TRBV6-2/TRBV6-3,NA,TRBJ2-7,NA,TGTGCCAGCAGCTACGGAGTGGAGTTCAGCTCCTACGAGCAGTACTTC,CASSYGVEFSSYEQYF
TRBV4-3,NA,TRBJ2-2,NA,TGCGCCAGCAGCCCTCTGGGAATAACTGGGGGGTACACCGGGGAGCTGTTTTTT,CASSPLGITGGYTGELFF
TRBV29-1,NA,TRBJ2-7,medium-sized,TGCAGCGGTGGGTTCGGAGGCTCGGGTGCATCTTCTGCCTACGAGCAGTACTTC,CSGGFGGSGASSAYEQYF
TRBV28,NA,TRBJ1-2,NA,TGTGCCAGCAGTTTATGGGGCAGGGTGAGGTATGGCTACACCTTC,CASSLWGRVRYGYTF
TRBV6-5,NA,TRBJ1-2,medium-sized,TGTGCCAGCAGTTACCGCCCCGTTTCGACAGGAGCCTATGGCTACACCTTC,CASSYRPVSTGAYGYTF
TRBV6-2/TRBV6-3,NA,TRBJ2-2,medium-sized,TGTGCCAGCAGGGACACCGGGGAGCTGTTTTTT,CASRDTGELFF
TRBV10-3,NA,TRBJ2-1,medium-sized,TGTGCCATCAGACCGGGCTCCCCCAATAATGAGCAGTTCTTC,CAIRPGSPNNEQFF
TRBV6-1,TRBD1,TRBJ2-1,many,TGTGCCAGCAGACTACCGGGACAGGGGACCTACAATGAGCAGTTCTTC,CASRLPGQGTYNEQFF
TRBV29-1,NA,TRBJ2-7,large,TGCAGCGTTGTGCCCTTTCCCCCCTACGAGCAGTACTTC,CSVVPFPPYEQYF
TRBV29-1,TRBD1,TRBJ2-7,NA,TGCAGCGCCCCGGGACAGGGTATGGGCGAGCAGTACTTC,CSAPGQGMGEQYF
TRBV11-2,NA,TRBJ2-1,few,TGTGCCAGCAGCGGGCTTGAGGGGAACTACGCTGAGCAGTTCTTC,CASSGLEGNYAEQFF
TRBV6-2/TRBV6-3,TRBD2,TRBJ2-1,few,TGTGCCAGCAGGTTGGGACTAGCGTACGATCCTTCTTCCTACAATGAGCAGTTCTTC,CASRLGLAYDPSSYNEQFF
TRBV7-2,NA,TRBJ2-7,NA,TGTGCCAGCAGCTTAGGCGCCAGATCCTACGAGCAGTACTTC,CASSLGARSYEQYF
TRBV12-3/TRBV12-4,TRBD2,TRBJ2-1,medium-sized,TGTGCCAGCAGTCCTAGCGGGAGCCGAGATGAGCAGTTCTTC,CASSPSGSRDEQFF
TRBV4-3,NA,TRBJ1-2,NA,TGTGCCAGCAGCCAAGCGGGGTCTTATGGCTACACCTTC,CASSQAGSYGYTF
TRBV5-5,NA,TRBJ1-5,medium-sized,TGTGCCAGCAGCTTGTTTTACGGTCAGCCCCAGCATTTT,CASSLFYGQPQHF
TRBV15,NA,TRBJ2-3,medium-sized,TGTGCCACCAGCAGGAGACGGGAAGATACGCAGTATTTT,CATSRRREDTQYF